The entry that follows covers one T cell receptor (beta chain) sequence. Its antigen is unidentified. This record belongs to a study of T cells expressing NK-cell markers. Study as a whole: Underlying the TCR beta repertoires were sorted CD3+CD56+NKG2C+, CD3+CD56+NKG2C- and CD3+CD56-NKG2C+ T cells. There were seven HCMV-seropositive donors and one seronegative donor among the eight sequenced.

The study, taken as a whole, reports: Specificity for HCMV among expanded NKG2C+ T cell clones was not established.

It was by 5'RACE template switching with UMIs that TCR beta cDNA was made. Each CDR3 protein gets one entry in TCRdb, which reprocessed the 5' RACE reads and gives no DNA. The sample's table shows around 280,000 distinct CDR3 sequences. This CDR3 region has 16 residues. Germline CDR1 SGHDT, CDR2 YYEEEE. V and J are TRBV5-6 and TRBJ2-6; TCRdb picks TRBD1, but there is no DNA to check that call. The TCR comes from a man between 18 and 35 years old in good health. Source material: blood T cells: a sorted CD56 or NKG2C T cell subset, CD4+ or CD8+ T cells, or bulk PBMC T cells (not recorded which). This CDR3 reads CASSLNTGMGANVLTF.